The present entry profiles one T cell receptor beta chain with its context. Its antigen is still unknown. The method was immunoSEQ multiplex PCR; TCRdb's version includes in-frame clones alone and lacks a portion of them. Seen here are tens of thousands of clones, around 85% observed once, and the top ten hold 12%. The data are from a study of T cell responses to AZD1222 COVID-19 vaccine. Findings and limits, study-wide: Spike-specific TCR repertoires showed rising breadth and depth after two AZD1222 doses. Donor demographics were predominantly white British with a female majority; clonal diversity may be underestimated. The study identified only 6 or 7 AZD1222 recipients as seropositive at baseline.

Trimming stripped 6 bases from V and 5 bases from J, with 15 bases between. There are 14 residues in the CDR3. Germline V gene sequence: CDR1 SGHKS, CDR2 YYEKEE (reference sequence). The chain joins TRBV5-5 to TRBJ1-5; the D gene is possibly TRBD1 (6 bases). The sequence was collected from an adult who received the AZD1222 COVID-19 vaccine. Sample: peripheral blood, taken 28 days after the second AZD1222 dose. CDR3 protein: CASTAGAFDQPQHF. The CDR3 DNA is TGTGCCAGCACGGCAGGGGCCTTTGATCAGCCCCAGCATTTT.